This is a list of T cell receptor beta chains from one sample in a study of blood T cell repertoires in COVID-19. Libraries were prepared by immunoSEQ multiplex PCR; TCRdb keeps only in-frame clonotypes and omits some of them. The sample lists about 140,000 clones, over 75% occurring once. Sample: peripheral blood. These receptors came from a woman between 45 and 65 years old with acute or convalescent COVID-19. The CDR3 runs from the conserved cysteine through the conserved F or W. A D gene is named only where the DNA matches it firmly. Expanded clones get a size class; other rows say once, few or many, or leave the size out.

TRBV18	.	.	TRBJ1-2	TGTGCCAGCTCACCATTAAAGACAGCAGATTATGGCTACACCTTC	CASSPLKTADYGYTF
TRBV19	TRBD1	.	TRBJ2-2	TGTGCCAGTAGAGCCGGGACAGCGAACACCGGGGAGCTGTTTTTT	CASRAGTANTGELFF
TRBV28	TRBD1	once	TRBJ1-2	TGTGCCAGCAGTTTAATAACAGGGGGCCCTACTAACTATGGCTACACCTTC	CASSLITGGPTNYGYTF
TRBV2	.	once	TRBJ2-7	TGTGCCAGCGGGCCTAGCCCCTACGAGCAGTACTTC	CASGPSPYEQYF
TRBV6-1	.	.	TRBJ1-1	TGTGCCAGCAGTGCGGGCAGGGGAAGCTGGGGCACTGAAGCTTTCTTT	CASSAGRGSWGTEAFF
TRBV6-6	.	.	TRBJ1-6	TGTGCCAGCAGTTACCCCCAGACAGTCCGGGATTCACCCCTCCACTTT	CASSYPQTVRDSPLHF
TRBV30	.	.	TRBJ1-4	TGTGCCTGGAGGGACGGGATAAGGGCTAATGAAAAACTGTTTTTT	CAWRDGIRANEKLFF
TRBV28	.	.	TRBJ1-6	TGTGCCAGCAGTTTAATGGTCGGGGTTTTTGAGTCACCCCTCCACTTT	CASSLMVGVFESPLHF
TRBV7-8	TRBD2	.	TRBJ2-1	TGTGCCAGCAGCTTAGGGGTACTAGCGGATGAGCAGTTCTTC	CASSLGVLADEQFF
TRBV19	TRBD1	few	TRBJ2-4	TGTGCCAGTAAGGGACAGGGCCTAGCCAAAAACATTCAGTACTTC	CASKGQGLAKNIQYF
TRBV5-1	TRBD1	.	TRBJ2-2	TGCGCCAGCAGCTCTAAACAGGGGGCAACCGGGGAGCTGTTTTTT	CASSSKQGATGELFF
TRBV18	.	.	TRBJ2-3	TGTGCCAGCTCACCGTACCAGACAGATACGCAGTATTTT	CASSPYQTDTQYF
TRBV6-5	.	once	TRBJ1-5	TGTGCCAGCACCAGGGGCATCAATCAGCCCCAGCATTTT	CASTRGINQPQHF
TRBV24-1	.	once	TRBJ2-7	TGTGCCACCAGTGAAGCGGGCAAGTACGACGAGCAGTACTTC	CATSEAGKYDEQYF
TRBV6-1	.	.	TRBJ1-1	TGTGCCAGCAGTGAATCGTCGAACACTGAAGCTTTCTTT	CASSESSNTEAFF
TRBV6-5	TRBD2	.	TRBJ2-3	TGTGCCAGCAGTTACACGGGGGGTAAGGATACGCAGTATTTT	CASSYTGGKDTQYF
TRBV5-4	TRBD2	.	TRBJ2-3	TGTGCCAGCAGCTTGAGGGTAGCGGGGGGTGGGGATACGCAGTATTTT	CASSLRVAGGGDTQYF
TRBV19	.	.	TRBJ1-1	TGTGCCAGTAGTATTGTCATGAACACTGAAGCTTTCTTT	CASSIVMNTEAFF
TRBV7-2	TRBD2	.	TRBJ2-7	TGTGCCAGCAGCCACATCGCTCGGACTAGTCCCTCGGAGCAGTACTTC	CASSHIARTSPSEQYF
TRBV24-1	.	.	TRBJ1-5	TGTGCCACCAGTGATCAAAATCAGCCCCAGCATTTT	CATSDQNQPQHF
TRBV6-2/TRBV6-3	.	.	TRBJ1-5	TGTGCCAGCAGTCGACAGGCTAACAATCAGCCCCAGCATTTT	CASSRQANNQPQHF
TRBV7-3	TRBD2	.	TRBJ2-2	TGTGCCAGCAGCTCGCATCCTAGCGGGGGGAACACCGGGGAGCTGTTTTTT	CASSSHPSGGNTGELFF
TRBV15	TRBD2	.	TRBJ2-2	TGTGCCACCAGCGCCCGACTAGCTGCGGGTACCGGGGAGCTGTTTTTT	CATSARLAAGTGELFF
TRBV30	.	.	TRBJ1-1	TGTGCCTGGAGTGCCGGCGGGGGGACTGAAGCTTTCTTT	CAWSAGGGTEAFF
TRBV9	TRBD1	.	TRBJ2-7	TGTGCCAGCAGCGTAGGCGGGACAGGGGACGAGCAGTACTTC	CASSVGGTGDEQYF
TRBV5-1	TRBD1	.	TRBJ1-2	TGCGCCAGCAGCTTGGAACGCAGGGGGCAATATGGCTACACCTTC	CASSLERRGQYGYTF
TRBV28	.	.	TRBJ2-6	TGTGCCAGCAGTTCCGTTCACGGGGGGCCGTGGGGGGCCAACGTCCTGACTTTC	CASSSVHGGPWGANVLTF
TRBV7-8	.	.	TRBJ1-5	TGTGCCAGCAGCTTTGGGGGGGATCGGCCCCAGCATTTT	CASSFGGDRPQHF
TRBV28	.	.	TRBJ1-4	TGTGCCAGCAACTCTAGAGGCAGCCTTAATGAAAAACTGTTTTTT	CASNSRGSLNEKLFF
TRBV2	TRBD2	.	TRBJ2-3	TGTGCCAGCAACTTGGATGCGGGGGGAGATACGCAGTATTTT	CASNLDAGGDTQYF
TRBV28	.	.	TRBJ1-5	TGTGCCAGCAGTTTCCCCCTCGGTCAGCCCCAGCATTTT	CASSFPLGQPQHF
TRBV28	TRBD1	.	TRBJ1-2	TGTGCCATCCCGGGACAGGATCGTAACTATGGCTACACCTTC	CAIPGQDRNYGYTF
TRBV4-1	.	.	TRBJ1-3	TGCGCCAGCAGCCTAACCGGGAGCTCTGGAAACACCATATATTTT	CASSLTGSSGNTIYF
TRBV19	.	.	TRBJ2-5	TGTGCCAGTAGTATGTACCAGGGGTACCAAGAGACCCAGTACTTC	CASSMYQGYQETQYF
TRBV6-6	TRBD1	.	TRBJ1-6	TGTGCCAGCAGCCCGACAGGGAGCTCCTATAATTCACCCCTCCACTTT	CASSPTGSSYNSPLHF
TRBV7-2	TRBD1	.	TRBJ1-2	TGTGCCAGCGGTCTACAGGGGAGCTATGGCTACACCTTC	CASGLQGSYGYTF
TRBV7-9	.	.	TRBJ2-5	TGTGCCAGCAGCTTAGCGCGTAGAGGCGGGGAGACCCAGTACTTC	CASSLARRGGETQYF
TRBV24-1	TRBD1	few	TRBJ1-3	TGTGCCACCAGTGACGCCGGGACAGCTAGAAACACCATATATTTT	CATSDAGTARNTIYF
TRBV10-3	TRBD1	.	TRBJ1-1	TGTGCCATCAGTCTCGACAGGGGGCTCTCCTTTTCTATGAACACTGAAGCTTTCTTT	CAISLDRGLSFSMNTEAFF
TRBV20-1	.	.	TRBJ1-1	TGCAGTGCTAGTCATGGACTCACTGAAGCTTTCTTT	CSASHGLTEAFF
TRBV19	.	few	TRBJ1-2	TGTGCCAGTAGTATAGATCTGACAGCTAACTATGGCTACACCTTC	CASSIDLTANYGYTF
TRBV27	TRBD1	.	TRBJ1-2	TGTGCCAGCAGTGCCCGGACAGGGCCGGGCTATGGCTACACCTTC	CASSARTGPGYGYTF
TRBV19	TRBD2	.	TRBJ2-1	TGTGCCAGTAGTCTAGGACTAGCGGGACGGGAGCAGTTCTTC	CASSLGLAGREQFF
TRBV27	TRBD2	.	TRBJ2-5	TGTGCCAGCAGTCCAGGGACTAGCGGGAGAGAGACCCAGTACTTC	CASSPGTSGRETQYF
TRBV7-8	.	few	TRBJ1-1	TGTGCCAGCAGCTTTCTAGGGGACACTGAAGCTTTCTTT	CASSFLGDTEAFF